The clone carrying this T cell receptor beta chain was seen a few times. Data came from immunoSEQ multiplex PCR; TCRdb stores just in-frame clones and leaves some out. The data hold 20,000 to 25,000 clones, with roughly two fifths observed a single time. The record originates from a study of graft-versus-host responses after intestinal transplantation. Study context: After anti-thymocyte globulin induction, recipients took tacrolimus and steroids for roughly three years.

Stimulators, roughly 200,000 irradiated and violet-dye-labeled cells, were plated with roughly 200,000 CFSE-labeled responder cells. CD3+CD4+ and CD3+CD8+ responders that were proliferating and CFSE-low were sorted post-reaction. Trimming took off 2 bases at V and 6 bases at J, with 11 bases between the two ends. The germline gives CDR1 MNHEY, CDR2 SVGAGI. The CDR3 totals 14 residues. Overall study findings and caveats: Subjects displaying graft-donor T cell macrochimerism possessed elevated graft-versus-host to host-versus-graft clonal ratios inside allografts.

The genes are TRBV6-5 and TRBJ2-1; D is ambiguous. The material sequenced was alloreactive CD8+ T cells from a mixed lymphocyte reaction culture, taken before transplantation. Indicated subset: CFSE-low proliferating T cells sorted from roughly six-day pre-transplant mixed lymphocyte reaction (GvH or HvG direction). This clonotype was obtained from a human patient who was an organ donor for intestinal transplantation. CDR3 in amino acids: CASSYDPDPNEQFF. DNA of the CDR3: TGTGCCAGCAGTTACGATCCCGATCCCAATGAGCAGTTCTTC.